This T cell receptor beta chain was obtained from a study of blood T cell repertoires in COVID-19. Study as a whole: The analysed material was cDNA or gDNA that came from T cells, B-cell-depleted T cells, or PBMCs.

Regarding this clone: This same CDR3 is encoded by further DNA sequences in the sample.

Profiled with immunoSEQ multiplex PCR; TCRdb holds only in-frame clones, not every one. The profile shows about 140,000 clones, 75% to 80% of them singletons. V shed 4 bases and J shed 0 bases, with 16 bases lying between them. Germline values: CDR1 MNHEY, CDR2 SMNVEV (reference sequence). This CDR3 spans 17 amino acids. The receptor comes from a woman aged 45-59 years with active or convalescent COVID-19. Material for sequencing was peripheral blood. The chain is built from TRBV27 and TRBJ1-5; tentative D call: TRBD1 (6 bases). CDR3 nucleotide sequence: TGTGCCAGCAGTTCCGTCCTCGGGGGGCATAGCAATCAGCCCCAGCATTTT. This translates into CASSSVLGGHSNQPQHF.